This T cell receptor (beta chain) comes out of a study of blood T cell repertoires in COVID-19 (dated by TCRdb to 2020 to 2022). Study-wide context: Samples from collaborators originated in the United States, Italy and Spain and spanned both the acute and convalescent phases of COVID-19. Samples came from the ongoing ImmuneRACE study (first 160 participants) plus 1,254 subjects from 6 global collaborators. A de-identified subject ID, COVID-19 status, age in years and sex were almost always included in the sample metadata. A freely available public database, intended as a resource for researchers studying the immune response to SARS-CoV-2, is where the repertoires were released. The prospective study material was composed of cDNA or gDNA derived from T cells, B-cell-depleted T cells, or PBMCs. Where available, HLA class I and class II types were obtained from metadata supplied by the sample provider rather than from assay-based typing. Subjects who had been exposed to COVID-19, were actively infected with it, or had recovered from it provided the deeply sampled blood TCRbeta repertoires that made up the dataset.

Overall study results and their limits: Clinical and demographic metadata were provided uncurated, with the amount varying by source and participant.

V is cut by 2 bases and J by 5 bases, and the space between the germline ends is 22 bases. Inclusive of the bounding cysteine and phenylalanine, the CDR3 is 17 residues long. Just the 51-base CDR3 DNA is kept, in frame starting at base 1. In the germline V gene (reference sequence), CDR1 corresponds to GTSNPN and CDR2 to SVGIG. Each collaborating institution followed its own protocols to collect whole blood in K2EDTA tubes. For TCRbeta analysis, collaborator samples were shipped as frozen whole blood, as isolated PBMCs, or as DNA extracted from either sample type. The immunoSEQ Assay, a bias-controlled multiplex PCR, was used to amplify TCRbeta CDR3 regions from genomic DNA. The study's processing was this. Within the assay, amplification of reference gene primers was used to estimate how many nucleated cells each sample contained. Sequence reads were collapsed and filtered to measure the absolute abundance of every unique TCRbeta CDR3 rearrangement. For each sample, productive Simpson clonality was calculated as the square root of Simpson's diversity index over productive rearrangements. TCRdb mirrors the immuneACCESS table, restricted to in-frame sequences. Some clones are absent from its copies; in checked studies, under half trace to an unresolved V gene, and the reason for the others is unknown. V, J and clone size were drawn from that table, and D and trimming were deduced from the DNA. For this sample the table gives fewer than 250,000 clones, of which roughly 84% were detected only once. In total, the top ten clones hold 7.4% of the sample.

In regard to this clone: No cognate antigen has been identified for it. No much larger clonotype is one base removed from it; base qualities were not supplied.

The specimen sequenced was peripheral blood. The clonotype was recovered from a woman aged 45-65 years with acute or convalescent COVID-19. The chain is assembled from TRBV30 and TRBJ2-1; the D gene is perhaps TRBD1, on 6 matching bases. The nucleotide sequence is TGTGCCTGGAGTCGGGCCAAAGGAGGCCAGGGGAACAATGAGCAGTTCTTC. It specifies CAWSRAKGGQGNNEQFF. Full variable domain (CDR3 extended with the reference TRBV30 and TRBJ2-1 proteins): SQTIHQWPATLVQPVGSPLSLECTVEGTSNPNLYWYRQAAGRGLQLLFYSVGIGQISSEVPQNLSASRPQDRQFILSSKKLLLSDSGFYLCAWSRAKGGQGNNEQFFGPGTRLTVL.